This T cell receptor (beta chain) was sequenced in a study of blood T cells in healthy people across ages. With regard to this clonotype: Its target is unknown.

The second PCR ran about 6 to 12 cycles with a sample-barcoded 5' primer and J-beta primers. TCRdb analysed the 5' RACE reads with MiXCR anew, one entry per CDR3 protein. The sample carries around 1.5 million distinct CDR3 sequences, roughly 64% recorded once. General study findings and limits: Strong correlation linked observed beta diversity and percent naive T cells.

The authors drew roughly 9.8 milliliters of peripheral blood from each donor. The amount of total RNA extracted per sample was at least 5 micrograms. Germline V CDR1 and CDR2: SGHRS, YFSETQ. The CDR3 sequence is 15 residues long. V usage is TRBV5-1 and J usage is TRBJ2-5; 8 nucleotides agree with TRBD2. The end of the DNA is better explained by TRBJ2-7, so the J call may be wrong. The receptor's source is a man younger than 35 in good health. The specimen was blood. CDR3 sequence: CASSLAGGPLDEQYF. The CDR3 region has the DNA TGCGCCAGCAGCTTGGCGGGGGGGCCTCTGGACGAGCAGTACTTC.